This T cell receptor beta chain was observed in a study of neurological immune-mediated disorders. The making of cDNA relied on 5'RACE with 10-nucleotide random UMIs. Every sequencing run returned over 190 million TCR-beta sequences, which were derived from 15-18 subjects. TCRdb analysed the 5' RACE reads with MiXCR anew, one entry per CDR3 protein. The sample shows about 79,000 distinct CDR3 sequences, 13% to 15% of them seen only once. The CDR3 covers 14 residues. Unmatched junction bases numbered 8, after V lost 5 bases and J lost 9 bases. CDR1 is MDHEN and CDR2 is SYDVKM in the germline V gene. In its sample, this clonotype was seen many times.

The sequence was collected from a woman between 45 and 60 years old in good health. The sample was PBMCs. The V gene is TRBV28, the J gene TRBJ1-4; 8 bases map to TRBD1. CDR3 loop: CASSRRQGRQKLFF. In DNA form, the CDR3 reads TGTGCCAGCAGTCGGAGACAGGGGCGGCAAAAACTGTTTTTT.